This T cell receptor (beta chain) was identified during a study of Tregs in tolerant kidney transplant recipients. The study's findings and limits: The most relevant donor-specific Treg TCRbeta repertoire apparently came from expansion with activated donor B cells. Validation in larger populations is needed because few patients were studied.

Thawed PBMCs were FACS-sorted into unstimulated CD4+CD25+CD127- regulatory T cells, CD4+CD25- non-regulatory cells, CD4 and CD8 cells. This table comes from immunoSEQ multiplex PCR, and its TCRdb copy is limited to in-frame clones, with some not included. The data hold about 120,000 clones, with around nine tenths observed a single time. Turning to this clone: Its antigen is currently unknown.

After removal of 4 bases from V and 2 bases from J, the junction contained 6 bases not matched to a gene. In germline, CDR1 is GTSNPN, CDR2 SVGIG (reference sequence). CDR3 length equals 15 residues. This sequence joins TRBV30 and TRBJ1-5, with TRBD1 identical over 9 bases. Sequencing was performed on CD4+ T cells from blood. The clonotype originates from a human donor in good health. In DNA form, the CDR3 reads TGTGCCTGGACCCCGCGGGACAGGGGCAATCAGCCCCAGCATTTT. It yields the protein CAWTPRDRGNQPQHF.